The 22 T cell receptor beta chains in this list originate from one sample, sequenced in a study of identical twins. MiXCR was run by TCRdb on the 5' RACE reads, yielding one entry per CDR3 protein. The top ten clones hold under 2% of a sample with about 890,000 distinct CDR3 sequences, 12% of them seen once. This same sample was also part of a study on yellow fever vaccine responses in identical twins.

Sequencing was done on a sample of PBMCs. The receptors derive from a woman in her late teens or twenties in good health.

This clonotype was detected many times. The CDR3 loop reads CSARDRTDPNEKLFF. The CDR3 region has the DNA TGCAGTGCTAGAGACAGGACAGACCCTAATGAAAAACTGTTTTTT. The rearrangement uses TRBV20-1 and TRBJ1-4, with D tentatively TRBD1 (6 bases). Trimming removed 0 bases at V and 3 bases at J, with 11 bases between. The CDR3 consists of 15 residues. Germline-derived CDR1 and CDR2 are DFQATT and SNEGSKA (reference sequence).

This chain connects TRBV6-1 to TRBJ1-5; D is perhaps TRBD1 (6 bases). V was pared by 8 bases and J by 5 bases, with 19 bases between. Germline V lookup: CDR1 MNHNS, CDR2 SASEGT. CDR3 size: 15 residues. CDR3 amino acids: CASEGSGQPYQPQHF. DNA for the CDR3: TGTGCCAGCGAGGGTTCCGGACAGCCCTATCAGCCCCAGCATTTT.

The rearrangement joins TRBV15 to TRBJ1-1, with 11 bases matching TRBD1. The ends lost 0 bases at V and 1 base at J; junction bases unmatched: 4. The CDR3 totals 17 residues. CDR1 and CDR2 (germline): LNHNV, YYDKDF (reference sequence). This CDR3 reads CATSRDPGQGGNTEAFF. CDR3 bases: TGTGCCACCAGCAGAGATCCGGGACAGGGGGGGAACACTGAAGCTTTCTTT.

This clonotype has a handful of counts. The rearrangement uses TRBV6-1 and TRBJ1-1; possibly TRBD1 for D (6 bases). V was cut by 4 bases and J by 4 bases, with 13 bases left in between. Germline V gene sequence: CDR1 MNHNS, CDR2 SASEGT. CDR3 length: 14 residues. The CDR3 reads CASSGTGSGTEAFF. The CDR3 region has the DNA TGTGCCAGCAGTGGCACAGGGTCTGGCACTGAAGCTTTCTTT.

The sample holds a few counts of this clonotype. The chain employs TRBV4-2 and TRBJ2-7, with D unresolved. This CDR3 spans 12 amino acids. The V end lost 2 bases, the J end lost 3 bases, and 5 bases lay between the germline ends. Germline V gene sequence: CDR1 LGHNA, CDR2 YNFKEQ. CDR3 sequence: CASSQLGYEQYF. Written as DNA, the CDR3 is TGTGCCAGCAGCCAATTGGGCTACGAGCAGTACTTC.

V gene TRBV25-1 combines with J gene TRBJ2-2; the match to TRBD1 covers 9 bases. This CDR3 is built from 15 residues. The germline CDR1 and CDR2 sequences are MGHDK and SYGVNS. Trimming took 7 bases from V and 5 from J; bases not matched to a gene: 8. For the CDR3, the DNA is TGTGCCAGCACCAAGGGGGACAGGGCAACCGGGGAGCTGTTTTTT. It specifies CASTKGDRATGELFF.

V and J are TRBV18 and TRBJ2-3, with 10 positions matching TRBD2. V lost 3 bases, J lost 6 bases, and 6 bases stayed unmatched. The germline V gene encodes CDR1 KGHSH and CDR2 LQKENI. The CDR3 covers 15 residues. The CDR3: CASSPRTSGYDTQYF. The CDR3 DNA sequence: TGTGCCAGCTCACCCCGGACTAGCGGTTATGATACGCAGTATTTT. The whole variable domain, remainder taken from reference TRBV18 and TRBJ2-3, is NAGVMQNPRHLVRRRGQEARLRCSPMKGHSHVYWYRQLPEEGLKFMVYLQKENIIDESGMPKERFSAEFPKEGPSILRIQQVVRGDSAAYFCASSPRTSGYDTQYFGPGTRLTVL.

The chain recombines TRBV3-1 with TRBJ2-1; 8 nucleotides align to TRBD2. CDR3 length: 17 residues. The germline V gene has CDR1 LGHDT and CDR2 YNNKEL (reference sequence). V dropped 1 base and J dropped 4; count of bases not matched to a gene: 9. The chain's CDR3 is CASSQAGLIAGYNEQFF. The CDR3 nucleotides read TGTGCCAGCAGCCAAGCCGGCCTTATAGCGGGGTACAATGAGCAGTTCTTC.

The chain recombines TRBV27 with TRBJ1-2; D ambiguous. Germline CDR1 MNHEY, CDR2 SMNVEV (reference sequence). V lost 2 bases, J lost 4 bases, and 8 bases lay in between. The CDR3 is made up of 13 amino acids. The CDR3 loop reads CASSLMAGYGYTF. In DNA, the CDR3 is TGTGCCAGCAGTTTAATGGCAGGCTATGGCTACACCTTC.

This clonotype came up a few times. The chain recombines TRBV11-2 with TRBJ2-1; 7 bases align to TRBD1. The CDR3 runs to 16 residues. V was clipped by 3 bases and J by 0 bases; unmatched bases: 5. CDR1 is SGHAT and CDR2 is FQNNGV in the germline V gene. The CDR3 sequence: CASSFKTGSSYNEQFF. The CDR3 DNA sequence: TGTGCCAGCAGCTTCAAGACAGGGAGCTCCTACAATGAGCAGTTCTTC.

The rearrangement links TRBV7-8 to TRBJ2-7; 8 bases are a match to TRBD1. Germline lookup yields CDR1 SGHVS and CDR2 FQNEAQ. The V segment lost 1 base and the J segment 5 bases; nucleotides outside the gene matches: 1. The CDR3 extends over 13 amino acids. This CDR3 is CASSLETGDEQYV. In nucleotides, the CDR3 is TGTGCCAGCAGCTTAGAGACAGGGGACGAGCAGTACGTC.

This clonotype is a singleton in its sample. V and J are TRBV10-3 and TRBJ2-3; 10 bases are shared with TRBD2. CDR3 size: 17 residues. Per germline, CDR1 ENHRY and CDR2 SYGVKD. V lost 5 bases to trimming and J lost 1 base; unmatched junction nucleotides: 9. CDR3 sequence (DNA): TGTGCCATCAGTTTCGCAGCGGGAGGGCCCCGCACAGATACGCAGTATTTT. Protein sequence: CAISFAAGGPRTDTQYF.

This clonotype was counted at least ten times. DNA for the CDR3: TGTGCCAGCAGTGAACACACTCTCCAAGAGACCCAGTACTTC. Its protein is CASSEHTLQETQYF. This chain uses TRBV2 with TRBJ2-5; D is uncertain. Germline V gives CDR1 SNHLY, CDR2 FYNNEI. Trimming took 2 bases from V and 1 from J, leaving 8 bases between them. The CDR3 totals 14 residues.

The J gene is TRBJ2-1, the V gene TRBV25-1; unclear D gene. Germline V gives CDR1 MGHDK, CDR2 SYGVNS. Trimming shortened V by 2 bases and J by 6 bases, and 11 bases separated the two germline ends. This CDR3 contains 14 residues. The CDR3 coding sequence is TGTGCCAGCAGTGAAGCCCCTAGGGTCAATGAGCAGTTCTTC. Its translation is CASSEAPRVNEQFF.

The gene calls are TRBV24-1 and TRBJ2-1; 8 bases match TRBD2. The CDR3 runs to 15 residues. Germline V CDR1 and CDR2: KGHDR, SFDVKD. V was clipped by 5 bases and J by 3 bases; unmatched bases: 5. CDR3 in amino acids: CATSVQRGSYNEQFF. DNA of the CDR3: TGTGCCACCAGTGTTCAGCGGGGGAGCTACAATGAGCAGTTCTTC.

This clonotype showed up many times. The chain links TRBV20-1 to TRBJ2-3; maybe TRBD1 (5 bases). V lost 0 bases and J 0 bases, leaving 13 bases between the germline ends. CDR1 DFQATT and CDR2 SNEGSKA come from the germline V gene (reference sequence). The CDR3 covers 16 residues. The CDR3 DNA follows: TGCAGTGCTAGAGATTGGGGCCATGGTAGCACAGATACGCAGTATTTT. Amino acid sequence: CSARDWGHGSTDTQYF.

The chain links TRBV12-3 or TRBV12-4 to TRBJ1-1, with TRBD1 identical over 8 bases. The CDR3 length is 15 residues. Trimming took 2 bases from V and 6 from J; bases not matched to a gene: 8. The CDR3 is CASSLSGTGSAEAFF. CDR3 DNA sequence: TGTGCCAGCAGTTTATCGGGGACAGGATCTGCTGAAGCTTTCTTT.

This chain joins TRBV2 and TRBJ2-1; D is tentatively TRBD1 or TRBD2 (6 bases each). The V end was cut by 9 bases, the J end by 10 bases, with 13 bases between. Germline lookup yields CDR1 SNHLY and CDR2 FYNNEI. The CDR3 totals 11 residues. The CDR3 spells CASPKGGEQFF. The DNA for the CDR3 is TGTGCCAGTCCCAAGGGGGGAGAGCAGTTCTTC. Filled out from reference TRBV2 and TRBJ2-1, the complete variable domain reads EPEVTQTPSHQVTQMGQEVILRCVPISNHLYFYWYRQILGQKVEFLVSFYNNEISEKSEIFDDQFSVERPDGSNFTLKIRSTKLEDSAMYFCASPKGGEQFFGPGTRLTVL.

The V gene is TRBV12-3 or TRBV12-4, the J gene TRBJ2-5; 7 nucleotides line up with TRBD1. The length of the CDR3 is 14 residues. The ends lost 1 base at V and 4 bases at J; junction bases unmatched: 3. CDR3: CASSLDPGGETQYF. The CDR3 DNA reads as TGTGCCAGCAGTTTAGATCCAGGGGGAGAGACCCAGTACTTC.

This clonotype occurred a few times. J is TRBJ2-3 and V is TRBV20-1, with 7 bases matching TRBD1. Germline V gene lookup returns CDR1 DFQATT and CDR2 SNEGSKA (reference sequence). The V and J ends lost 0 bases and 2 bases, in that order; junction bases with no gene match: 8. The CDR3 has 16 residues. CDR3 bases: TGCAGTGCTAGAGATGTCAGGGGGACGTTCACAGATACGCAGTATTTT. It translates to CSARDVRGTFTDTQYF.

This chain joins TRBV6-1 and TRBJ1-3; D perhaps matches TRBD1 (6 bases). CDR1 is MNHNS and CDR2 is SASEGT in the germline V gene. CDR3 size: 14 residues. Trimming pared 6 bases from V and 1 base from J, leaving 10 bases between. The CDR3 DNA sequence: TGTGCCAGCAGCGGGGGGCGATCTGGAAACACCATATATTTT. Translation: CASSGGRSGNTIYF.

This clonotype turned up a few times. CDR3 region: CAITTVRGEQFF. CDR3 in DNA: TGTGCCATCACAACAGTGAGGGGAGAGCAGTTCTTC. The chain has TRBV27 and TRBJ2-1; D may correspond to TRBD1 or TRBD2 (5 bases each). The V and J ends lost 10 bases and 10 bases respectively, with 17 bases between them. The CDR3 length is 12 residues. Germline-derived CDR1 and CDR2 are MNHEY and SMNVEV (reference sequence).